Below are 8 T cell receptor beta chains sequenced from a single sample in a study of blood T cells in healthy people across ages. The second PCR ran roughly 6 to 12 cycles with a sample-barcoded 5' primer and J-beta primers. From the 5' RACE reads, TCRdb called clonotypes with MiXCR, one entry per CDR3 protein. The data show about 1.4 million distinct CDR3 sequences, approximately 59% seen once. Sequencing input: blood. These receptors were collected from a man between 18 and 35 years old in good health.

V and J are TRBV9 and TRBJ1-2; a possible D gene is TRBD1 (5 bases). Germline V gives CDR1 SGDLS, CDR2 YYNGEE. The CDR3 is 14 residues long. Trimming shortened V by 0 bases and J by 3 bases, and 9 bases separated the two germline ends. CDR3 in amino acids: CASSVGQPYYGYTF. CDR3 sequence (DNA): TGTGCCAGCAGCGTAGGACAGCCCTACTATGGCTACACCTTC.

This clonotype has just one count. The gene calls are TRBV12-3 or TRBV12-4 and TRBJ2-3, with 7 bases matching TRBD1. CDR3 size: 15 residues. The ends lost 3 bases at V and 0 bases at J; junction bases unmatched: 3. The CDR3 sequence: CASSFEGASTDTQYF. The CDR3 DNA follows: TGTGCCAGCAGTTTCGAGGGGGCGAGCACAGATACGCAGTATTTT.

This clonotype was counted between two and nine times. This chain joins TRBV29-1 and TRBJ2-5; D is undetermined. The germline V and J ends were trimmed by 3 bases and 0 bases, with 8 bases remaining between them. Germline CDR1 reads SQVTM; CDR2 reads ANQGSEA. This CDR3 has 13 residues. The CDR3 DNA reads as TGCAGCGTTGATAAGGGAAACCAAGAGACCCAGTACTTC. Its translation is CSVDKGNQETQYF.

This CDR3 reads CASSLGPHWETQYF. In nucleotides, the CDR3 is TGTGCCAGCAGTTTAGGGCCACACTGGGAGACCCAGTACTTC. The gene calls are TRBV12-3 or TRBV12-4 and TRBJ2-5; no reliable D call. The CDR3 loop spans 14 amino acids. Trimming stripped 1 base from V and 5 bases from J, with 11 bases between.

The V call is TRBV12-3 or TRBV12-4, the J call TRBJ2-1, with 12 bases lining up with TRBD2. V gave up 5 bases and J gave up 5 bases; unmatched junction bases: 10. The CDR3 sequence is 17 residues long. The CDR3 nucleotides are TGTGCCAGCAGTCGGACTAGCGGGAAAGCTAGCGACAATGAGCAGTTCTTC. Its protein is CASSRTSGKASDNEQFF.

The rearrangement joins TRBV11-1 to TRBJ2-1; 9 positions agree with TRBD2. Judging by the DNA end, TRBJ2-7 fits better; the J call may be wrong. CDR3 length equals 14 residues. Germline CDR1 SGHAT, CDR2 FQDESV (reference sequence). In DNA form, the CDR3 reads TGTGCCAGCATCGCCAGGACTAGCGAGAATGAGCAGTACTTC. As protein: CASIARTSENEQYF.

The rearrangement links TRBV4-3 to TRBJ1-1; 8 bases line up with TRBD1. With 7 bases clipped from V and 5 bases from J, the junction kept 9 bases outside the gene matches. The CDR3 is 14 amino acids. Germline CDR1 reads LGHNA; CDR2 reads YSLEER. This chain's CDR3 is CASTPGTGVTEAFF. CDR3 DNA: TGCGCCAGCACGCCGGGGACAGGTGTTACTGAAGCTTTCTTT.

The genes are TRBV11-2 and TRBJ2-4; maybe TRBD2 (5 bases). With the DNA end fitting TRBJ2-7 better, the J assignment may be wrong. The CDR3 is made up of 15 amino acids. Looked up from germline, CDR1 is SGHAT and CDR2 is FQNNGV. The CDR3 region is CASSLVRTDSYEQYF. For the CDR3, the DNA is TGTGCCAGCAGCTTAGTAAGGACTGACTCCTACGAGCAGTACTTC.